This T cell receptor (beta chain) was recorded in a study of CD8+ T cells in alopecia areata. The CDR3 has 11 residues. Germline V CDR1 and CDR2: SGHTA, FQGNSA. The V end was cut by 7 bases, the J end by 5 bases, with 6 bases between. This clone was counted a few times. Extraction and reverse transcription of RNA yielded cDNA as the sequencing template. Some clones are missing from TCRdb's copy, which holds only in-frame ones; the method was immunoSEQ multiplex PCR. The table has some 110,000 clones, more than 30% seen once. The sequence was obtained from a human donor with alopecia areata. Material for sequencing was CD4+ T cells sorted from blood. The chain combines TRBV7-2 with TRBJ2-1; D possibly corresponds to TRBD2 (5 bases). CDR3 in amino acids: CASTRDNEQFF. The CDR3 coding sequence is TGTGCCAGCACGAGGGACAATGAGCAGTTCTTC.